This T cell receptor beta chain stems from a study of blood T cell repertoires in COVID-19 (dated by TCRdb to about 2020). About the full investigation: Samples from collaborators originated in the United States, Italy and Spain and spanned both the acute and convalescent phases of COVID-19. The samples were drawn from two sources: the first 160 participants of the ongoing ImmuneRACE study, and approximately 1,300 subjects contributed by 6 global collaborators. The repertoires were released in a freely available public database intended as a resource for research on the immune response to SARS-CoV-2. The dataset comprised deeply sampled blood TCRbeta repertoires from subjects exposed to, actively infected with, or recovered from COVID-19. The sample metadata nearly always contained a de-identified subject ID, COVID-19 status, age in years and sex. The material from the prospective study consisted of cDNA or gDNA derived from T cells, B-cell-depleted T cells, or PBMCs. Where available, HLA class I and class II types were taken from metadata supplied by the sample provider and were not determined by assay-based typing.

This clone was found once. Its antigen is not yet known. Per-base quality was not reported, and no clone a single base away is much larger than it. Each collaborating institution followed its own protocols to collect whole blood in K2EDTA tubes. For TCRbeta analysis, collaborators shipped samples in one of three forms: frozen whole blood, isolated PBMCs, or DNA extracted from either of those sample types. TCRbeta CDR3 regions were amplified from genomic DNA using the immunoSEQ Assay, a bias-controlled multiplex PCR. Turning to the authors' computational methods: The number of nucleated cells in each sample was estimated from the amplification of reference gene primers within the assay. Sequence reads were collapsed and filtered to measure the absolute abundance of every unique TCRbeta CDR3 rearrangement. For each sample, productive Simpson clonality was calculated as the square root of Simpson's diversity index over productive rearrangements. TCRdb re-hosts the immuneACCESS table, in-frame sequences only. Its copies lack some clones; in the studies checked, an unresolved V gene accounts for under half of them, and the cause for the rest is not known. From that table come the V and J calls and clone size; the DNA was used to work out D and trimming. The sample table contains tens of thousands of clones; only one count was recorded for approximately 85% of them. The ten biggest clones cover nearly 45% of the sample.

The CDR1 and CDR2 encoded by the germline V gene (reference sequence) are MNHEY and SMNVEV. V is trimmed back by 6 bases and J by 2 bases, and the junction contains 1 base that no gene match accounts for. The CDR3 starts with the cysteine, ends with the phenylalanine, and has 14 residues. Here the CDR3 DNA is all that survives: 42 bases in frame from base 1. Broad study findings and their caveats: The amount of clinical and demographic metadata varied by source and participant and was provided uncurated.

The sequence was obtained from a human donor in a cohort sampled during active COVID-19. Sequencing used peripheral blood. The V and J segments used are TRBV27 and TRBJ2-6; TRBD1 aligns with 7 central bases. The nucleotides are TGTGCCAGCAGGACAGGGACTGGGGCCAACGTCCTGACTTTC. Translation gives CASRTGTGANVLTF.